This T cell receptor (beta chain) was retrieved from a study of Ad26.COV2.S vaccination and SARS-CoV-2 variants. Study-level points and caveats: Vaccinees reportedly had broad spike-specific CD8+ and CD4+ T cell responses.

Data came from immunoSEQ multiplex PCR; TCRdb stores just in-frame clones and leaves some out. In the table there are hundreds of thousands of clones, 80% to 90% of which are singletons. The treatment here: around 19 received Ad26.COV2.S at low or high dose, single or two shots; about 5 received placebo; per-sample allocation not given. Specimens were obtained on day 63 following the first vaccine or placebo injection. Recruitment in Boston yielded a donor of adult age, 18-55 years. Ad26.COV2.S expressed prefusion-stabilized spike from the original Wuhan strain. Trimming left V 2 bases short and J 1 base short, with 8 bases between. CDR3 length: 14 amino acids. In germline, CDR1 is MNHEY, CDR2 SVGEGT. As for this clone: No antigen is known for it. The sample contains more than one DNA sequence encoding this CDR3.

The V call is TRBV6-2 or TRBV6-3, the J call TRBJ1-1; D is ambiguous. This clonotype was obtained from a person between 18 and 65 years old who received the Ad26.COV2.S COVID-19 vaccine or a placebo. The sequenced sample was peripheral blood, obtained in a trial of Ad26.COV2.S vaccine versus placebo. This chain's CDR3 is CASSYGLGNTEAFF. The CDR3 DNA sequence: TGTGCCAGCAGTTACGGGCTGGGGAACACTGAAGCTTTCTTT.